The present T cell receptor beta chain was sequenced within a study of neurological immune-mediated disorders (dated by TCRdb to between 2019 and 2020). Study-wide context: The study compared peripheral blood TCR-beta repertoires of HTLV-I-associated myelopathy (HAM/TSP) patients, multiple sclerosis patients and healthy controls using UMI-based sequencing. The 90 to 110 TCR-beta libraries included longitudinal samples, technical triplicates and paired sorted CD4+ and CD8+ T-cell subsets alongside PBMC samples. To precisely calculate how much the frequency of each individual clone varied, libraries were sequenced in technical triplicate. Of the approximately 68 subjects in the cohort, some 14 were HAM/TSP patients, roughly 35 were multiple sclerosis patients, and some 20 were healthy controls.

To synthesize cDNA, template-switch 5'RACE was performed with a primer carrying a 10-nucleotide random unique molecular identifier so that each TCR transcript was tagged. Each sequencing run produced over 160 million TCR-beta sequences covering 15-18 subjects. The RNeasy kit was used to extract total RNA. The KAPA Real-time Library Amplification kit was used to amplify TCR-beta VDJ regions with primers for the TCR constant region and the 5'RACE anchor. Sample indexes and Illumina adaptors were added in a first PCR, after which library yield was increased in a second PCR. After purification with Ampure beads, the TCR product of roughly 650 bp was size-selected on a 2% E-gel SizeSelection system. Library quality was checked on a Bioanalyzer, concentration was measured with Qubit, and libraries were quantified with the Kapa Library Quantification kit before pooling. An Illumina HiSeq 2500 sequenced the libraries paired-end 2 x 150 bp. To increase sequence diversity, about 25-30% phiX was spiked into each library pool. The authors' analysis ran thus. The quality-filtered reads were processed with the UMI-based MiGEC pipeline, whose error correction step removed more than 85% of the raw TCR sequences. VDJ genes were aligned to IMGT germline references, and each clonotype was defined by a unique CDR3 amino acid sequence together with V-J genes. VDJtools evaluated clonal expansion, Shannon diversity and CDR3 relatedness (CalcPairwiseDistances, ClusterSamples); CLCbio workbench built phylogenetic trees. Expanded clones were defined as having at least 8 unique UMIs, based on coefficient-of-variation modelling across technical triplicates. TCRdb ran its own pipeline on the public reads, namely fastp trimming at Q25 and MiXCR clone calling, and kept in-frame beta chains. Each entry merges the rows of one CDR3 protein and shows their most common DNA and genes. Here the V and J calls rest on TCRdb's processing, not on the authors' analysis. The sample records some 30,000 distinct CDR3 sequences, about a sixth of which are singletons. The top ten hold around 5.2% of the sample.

The sample's time point, from its label and the paper: technical triplicate 3. For the sorted-subset TCR libraries, the starting material was roughly 1 million sorted CD4+ or CD8+ T cells. Peripheral blood was subjected to Ficoll-Hypaque density gradient centrifugation to isolate PBMCs, which were then cryopreserved in liquid nitrogen. The study also sequenced paired sorted CD4+ and CD8+ subsets from healthy controls, HAM/TSP patients and MS patients. At the junction V is shortened by 2 bases and J by 5 bases; bases outside the gene matches: 7. CDR1 and CDR2, looked up from the germline V gene (reference sequence), are DFQATT and SNEGSKA. Its CDR3 holds 16 amino acids, cysteine through phenylalanine. Just the 48-base CDR3 DNA is kept, in frame starting at base 1. On the study overall, not on this receptor specifically: TCR clonal expansion was highest in HAM/TSP patients and lowest in MS patients, with MS patients falling below even healthy controls. Expanded clones from different subjects shared no identical CDR3 amino acid sequences, which suggests that TCR-beta repertoires were private in all groups.

This clonotype was detected many times. Its antigen target is currently unknown. No much larger clone exists at a distance of one base, and base qualities are not known. This TCR was sampled from a female donor with HTLV-1-associated myelopathy (HAM/TSP). The chain is encoded by TRBV20-1 joined to TRBJ2-3, with TRBD2 matching 13 junction bases. The specimen sequenced was CD4+ T cells from blood. At the DNA level, the sequence is TGCAGTGCTAGAACTAGCGGGGGGGCCGGTGTAGATACGCAGTATTTT. It translates to CSARTSGGAGVDTQYF.